The source of this T cell receptor beta chain is a study of blood T cell repertoires in COVID-19. In the study's own analysis: Researchers report that nucleated cell counts were estimated from reference gene primer amplification. Libraries were prepared by immunoSEQ multiplex PCR; TCRdb keeps only in-frame clonotypes and omits some of them. Clone size and V and J calls were adopted from that table, with D and trimming inferred from the DNA. The sample yields just over 250,000 clones, roughly 86% seen once. This sequence originates from a man aged 40-55 years who had recovered from COVID-19. The sequenced material came from peripheral blood.

In DNA, the CDR3 is TGTGCCAGCAGCCGCTTAGCCGGCAGTAGCGGGGGAAGCACAGATACGCAGTATTTT. It yields the protein CASSRLAGSSGGSTDTQYF. The rearrangement uses TRBV27 and TRBJ2-3; 9 bases are shared with TRBD2. Trimming at V came to 6 bases and at J to 0 bases, leaving 16 bases not matched to a gene. Germline lookup yields CDR1 MNHEY and CDR2 SMNVEV (reference sequence). The CDR3 is 19 residues long.